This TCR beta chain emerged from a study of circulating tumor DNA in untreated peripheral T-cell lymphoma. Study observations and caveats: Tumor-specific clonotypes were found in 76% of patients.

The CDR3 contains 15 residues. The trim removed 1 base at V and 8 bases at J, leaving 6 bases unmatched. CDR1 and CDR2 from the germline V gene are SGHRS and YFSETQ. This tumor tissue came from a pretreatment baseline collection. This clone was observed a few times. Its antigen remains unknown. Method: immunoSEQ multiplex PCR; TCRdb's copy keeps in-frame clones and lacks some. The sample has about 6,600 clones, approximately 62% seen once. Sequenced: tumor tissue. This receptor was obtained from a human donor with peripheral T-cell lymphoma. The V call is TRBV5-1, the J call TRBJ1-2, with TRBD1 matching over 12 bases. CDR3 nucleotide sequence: TGCGCCAGCAGCTTGACAGGGACAGGGGGCAAAGGCTACACCTTC. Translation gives CASSLTGTGGKGYTF.